The 10 T cell receptor beta chains below come from one sample, sequenced in a study of beta chain features in type 1 diabetes. Study-level points and caveats: Shortening that was moderate but significant affected the TCRB CDR3s of Type 1 diabetes patients in all four CD4+ subsets.

Their antigens remain unidentified. The authors reverse transcribed all of the isolated RNA, so sequencing captured expressed TCRB transcripts. The assay was immunoSEQ multiplex PCR, and TCRdb's table has in-frame clones only and misses some. The sample lists nearly 350,000 clones, 9.3% occurring once. Material for sequencing was central memory CD4+ T cells from blood. The receptor source for this set is a man between 25 and 39 years old with type 1 diabetes.

The table lists this clone with a few counts. The rearrangement uses TRBV7-2 and TRBJ1-2; D gene uncertain. CDR3 length: 13 amino acids. The V end lost 5 bases, the J end lost 8 bases, and 15 bases lay between the germline ends. Germline V gene lookup returns CDR1 SGHTA and CDR2 FQGNSA. The CDR3: CASSPAAGFGYTF. DNA for the CDR3: TGTGCCAGCAGCCCCGCAGCGGGGTTCGGCTACACCTTC. The complete variable domain, with remaining parts taken from reference TRBV7-2 and TRBJ1-2, reads GAGVSQSPSNKVTEKGKDVELRCDPISGHTALYWYRQSLGQGLEFLIYFQGNSAPDKSGLPSDRFSAERTGGSVSTLTIQRTQQEDSAVYLCASSPAAGFGYTFGSGTRLTVV.

This clone was picked up a small number of times. V and J are TRBV9 and TRBJ2-3; possible D gene TRBD2, 5 bases. Germline assignment: CDR1 SGDLS and CDR2 YYNGEE. The V and J ends lost 0 bases and 0 bases respectively, with 11 bases between them. The CDR3 loop spans 16 amino acids. CDR3 nucleotide sequence: TGTGCCAGCAGCGTAGATCCGGGGATCAGCACAGATACGCAGTATTTT. Protein product: CASSVDPGISTDTQYF.

The chain has TRBV30 and TRBJ1-1, with 7 bases lining up with TRBD1. CDR3 length: 14 residues. The trim removed 2 bases at V and 2 bases at J, leaving 5 bases unmatched. Germline CDR1 GTSNPN, CDR2 SVGIG (reference sequence). CDR3 bases: TGTGCCTGGAGTAGGGACAGTCCTAACACTGAAGCTTTCTTT. Translation: CAWSRDSPNTEAFF.

This clone was counted a few times. In the same sample, other DNA sequences code for this CDR3. The rearrangement links TRBV5-1 to TRBJ1-5; D ambiguous. The CDR3 loop spans 15 amino acids. Trimming took 0 bases from V and 3 from J, leaving 10 bases between them. CDR1 and CDR2 from the germline V gene are SGHRS and YFSETQ. The CDR3: CASSLDSGSNQPQHF. CDR3 coding DNA: TGCGCCAGCAGCTTGGATAGCGGCTCCAATCAGCCCCAGCATTTT.

The V gene is TRBV7-2, the J gene TRBJ2-7; tentative D call: TRBD1 (6 bases). Germline V gene data show CDR1 as SGHTA and CDR2 as FQGNSA. V was pared by 0 bases and J by 4 bases, with 10 bases between. The CDR3 consists of 14 residues. In DNA, the CDR3 is TGTGCCAGCAGCTTAGCGGTTCAGGGGTACGAGCAGTACTTC. It codes for CASSLAVQGYEQYF.

This clone was observed a few times. The chain combines TRBV7-2 with TRBJ1-3; weak D call: TRBD1 (5 bases). This CDR3 is built from 16 residues. CDR1 SGHTA and CDR2 FQGNSA come from the germline V gene. V was cut by 5 bases and J by 0 bases, with 14 bases left in between. CDR3 protein: CASSPRQSTSGNTIYF. As DNA, the CDR3 is TGTGCCAGCAGCCCCAGACAGTCCACCTCTGGAAACACCATATATTTT.

This clone was detected only a few times. The chain recombines TRBV2 with TRBJ1-2; 10 bases agree with TRBD1. Germline loops: CDR1 SNHLY, CDR2 FYNNEI. V lost 3 bases, J lost 5 bases, and 6 bases stayed unmatched. This CDR3 region has 15 residues. The CDR3 DNA sequence: TGTGCCAGCAGTGACGGACAGGGGGACGGGTATGGCTACACCTTC. It translates to CASSDGQGDGYGYTF.

The CDR3 here is CAWSYTRGLYGYTF. For the CDR3, the DNA is TGTGCCTGGAGTTACACCCGGGGACTCTATGGCTACACCTTC. J is TRBJ1-2 and V is TRBV30, with a weak D call TRBD1 (5 bases). Germline V gene lookup returns CDR1 GTSNPN and CDR2 SVGIG (reference sequence). V lost 2 bases and J lost 4, with 14 bases in between. The CDR3 consists of 14 residues.

The table lists this clone with a count of one. The chain has TRBV5-6 and TRBJ2-5; TRBD2 matches 8 bases. The CDR3 spans 14 residues. Germline assignment: CDR1 SGHDT and CDR2 YYEEEE. The trim removed 2 bases at V and 5 bases at J, leaving 5 bases unmatched. The CDR3 DNA reads TGTGCCAGCAGCTTAGCGGGGGCTTCGGAGACCCAGTACTTC. This encodes CASSLAGASETQYF.

V is TRBV7-9 and J is TRBJ1-1, with D perhaps matching TRBD1 (6 bases). The CDR3 has 15 amino acids. Trimming removed 4 bases at V and 4 bases at J, with 16 bases between. The germline gives CDR1 SEHNR, CDR2 FQNEAQ (reference sequence). Written as DNA, the CDR3 is TGTGCCAGCAGCTCCCTGGGGGCAGAGGGCACTGAAGCTTTCTTT. It translates to CASSSLGAEGTEAFF.